This T cell receptor (beta chain) came from a study of T-cell memory formation after mild COVID-19. From the 5' RACE reads, TCRdb called clonotypes with MiXCR, one entry per CDR3 protein. The sample lists about 13,000 distinct CDR3 sequences; 12% were seen once. Germline V lookup: CDR1 SGHTA, CDR2 FQGNSA. With 2 bases removed from V and 5 bases from J, the gap between germline ends came to 9 bases. The CDR3 totals 13 residues. The source material was PBMCs or a T cell subset sorted from them (not recorded which). The source is an adult woman who had mild COVID-19 (a few samples of this study predate the infection). Cell type and time point are not known. This chain uses TRBV7-2 with TRBJ2-5, with D unclear. The CDR3 region is CASSLRRLETQYF. In nucleotides, the CDR3 is TGTGCCAGCAGCTTACGGCGGCTGGAGACCCAGTACTTC.